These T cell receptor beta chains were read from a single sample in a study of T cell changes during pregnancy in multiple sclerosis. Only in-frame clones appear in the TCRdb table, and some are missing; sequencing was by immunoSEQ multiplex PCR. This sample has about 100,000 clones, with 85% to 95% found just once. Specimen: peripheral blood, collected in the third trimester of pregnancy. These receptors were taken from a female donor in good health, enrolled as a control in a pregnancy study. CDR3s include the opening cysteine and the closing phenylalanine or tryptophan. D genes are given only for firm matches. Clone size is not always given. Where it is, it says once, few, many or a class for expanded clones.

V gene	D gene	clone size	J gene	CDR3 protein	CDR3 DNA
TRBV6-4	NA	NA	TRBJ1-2	CASSARGGYGYTF	TGTGCCAGCAGCGCCAGGGGCGGGTATGGCTACACCTTC
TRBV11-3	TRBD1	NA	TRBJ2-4	CASSSGQVLNIQYF	TGTGCCAGCAGCTCGGGACAGGTGTTGAACATTCAGTACTTC
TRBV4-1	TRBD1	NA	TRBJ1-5	CASSHGQGGREQPQHF	TGCGCCAGCAGCCACGGACAGGGCGGTAGGGAGCAGCCCCAGCATTTT
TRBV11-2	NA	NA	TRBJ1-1	CASSLETEVGAFF	TGTGCCAGCAGCTTAGAAACGGAGGTCGGCGCTTTCTTT
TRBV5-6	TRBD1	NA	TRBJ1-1	CASSVQGASSGYTEAFF	TGTGCCAGCAGCGTACAGGGGGCCAGCTCGGGTTACACTGAAGCTTTCTTT
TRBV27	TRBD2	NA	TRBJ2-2	CASSPTSGGPTGELFF	TGTGCCAGCAGCCCGACTAGCGGGGGGCCGACCGGGGAGCTGTTTTTT
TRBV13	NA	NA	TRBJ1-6	CASSTRTEAVRSEASPLHF	TGTGCCAGCAGCACACGGACGGAGGCCGTACGTTCCGAGGCCTCACCCCTCCACTTT
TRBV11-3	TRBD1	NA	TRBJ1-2	CASSLSGQNYGYTF	TGTGCCAGCAGCTTATCGGGACAGAACTATGGCTACACCTTC
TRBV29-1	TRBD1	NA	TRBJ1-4	CSVGSPGQLNEKLFF	TGCAGCGTTGGATCCCCGGGACAGCTGAATGAAAAACTGTTTTTT
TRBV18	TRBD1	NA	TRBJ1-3	CASSTGQPSSGNTIYF	TGTGCCAGCTCAACGGGACAGCCGAGCTCTGGAAACACCATATATTTT
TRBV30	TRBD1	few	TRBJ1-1	CAWRTGIHTEAFF	TGTGCCTGGAGGACAGGGATACACACTGAAGCTTTCTTT
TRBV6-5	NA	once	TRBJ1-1	CASSYSRDMNTEAFF	TGTGCCAGCAGTTACTCGCGAGACATGAACACTGAAGCTTTCTTT
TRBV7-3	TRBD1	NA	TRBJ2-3	CASSREGQPSTDTQYF	TGTGCCAGCAGCCGAGAGGGACAGCCGAGCACAGATACGCAGTATTTT
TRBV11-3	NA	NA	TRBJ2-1	CASSPRRRQFGNEQFF	TGTGCCAGCAGCCCCCGAAGGAGACAGTTCGGCAATGAGCAGTTCTTC
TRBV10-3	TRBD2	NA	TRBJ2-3	CAIRNGGERTDTQYF	TGTGCCATCAGGAACGGGGGGGAACGCACAGATACGCAGTATTTT
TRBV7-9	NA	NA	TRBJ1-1	CASSLGLGGEAFF	TGTGCCAGCAGCTTAGGTCTCGGGGGTGAAGCTTTCTTT
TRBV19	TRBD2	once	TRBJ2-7	CASSIDLEAGSSYEQYF	TGTGCCAGTAGTATAGATCTGGAAGCGGGAAGCTCCTACGAGCAGTACTTC
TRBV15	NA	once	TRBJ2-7	CATSRGGWNEQYF	TGTGCCACCAGCAGAGGGGGCTGGAACGAGCAGTACTTC
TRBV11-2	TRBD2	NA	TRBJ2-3	CASTNCDGGGCTDTQYF	TGTGCCAGCACCAATTGCGACGGCGGGGGATGCACAGATACGCAGTATTTT
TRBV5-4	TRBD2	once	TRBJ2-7	CASSLTSGLDEQYF	TGTGCCAGCAGCTTGACTAGCGGGTTAGACGAGCAGTACTTC
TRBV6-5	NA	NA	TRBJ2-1	CATQGRSSYNEQFF	TGTGCGACACAAGGTAGAAGCTCCTACAATGAGCAGTTCTTC
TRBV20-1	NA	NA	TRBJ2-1	CSAPAAGEQFF	TGCAGTGCCCCTGCGGCCGGAGAGCAGTTCTTC
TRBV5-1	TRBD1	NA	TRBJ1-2	CASSSRTTPSGTGAGGYTF	TGCGCCAGCAGCTCGAGAACCACCCCCTCCGGGACAGGGGCTGGTGGCTACACCTTC
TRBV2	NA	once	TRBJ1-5	CASAWAGDQPQHF	TGTGCCAGCGCCTGGGCGGGGGATCAGCCCCAGCATTTT
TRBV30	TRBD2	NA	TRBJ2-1	CAWRDVQTSVYNEQFF	TGTGCCTGGAGGGACGTACAGACTAGCGTCTACAATGAGCAGTTCTTC